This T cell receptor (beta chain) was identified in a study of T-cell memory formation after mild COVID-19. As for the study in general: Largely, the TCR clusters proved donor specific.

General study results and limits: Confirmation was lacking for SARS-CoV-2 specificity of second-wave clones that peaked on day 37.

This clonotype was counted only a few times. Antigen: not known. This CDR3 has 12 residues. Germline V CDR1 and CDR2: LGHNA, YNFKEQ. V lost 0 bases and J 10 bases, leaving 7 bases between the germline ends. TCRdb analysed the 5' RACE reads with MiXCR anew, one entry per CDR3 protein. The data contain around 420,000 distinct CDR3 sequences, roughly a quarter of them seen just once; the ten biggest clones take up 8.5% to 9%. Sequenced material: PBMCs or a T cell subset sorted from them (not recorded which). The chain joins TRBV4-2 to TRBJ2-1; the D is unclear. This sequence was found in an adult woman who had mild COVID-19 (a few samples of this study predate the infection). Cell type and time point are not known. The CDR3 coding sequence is TGTGCCAGCAGCCAAGAGGCGGCAGAGCAGTTCTTC. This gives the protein CASSQEAAEQFF.